The T cell receptor (beta chain) described here comes from a study of OX40 agonist ivuxolimab in advanced cancers. Turning to the study itself: The patients received agonistic anti-OX40 (CD134) antibody ivuxolimab. Partial responses were achieved by three patients, of whom one had hepatocellular carcinoma and two had cutaneous melanoma.

On this clone: Its antigen is still unknown.

Study-level results: In CD8+ T cells, expanded clones were on average more numerous than in CD4+. Low clonal expansion, among the lowest seen, marked partial responders at 0.1-3.0 mg/kg.

CDR1 and CDR2 (germline): SGHAT, FQDESV (reference sequence). This CDR3 contains 13 residues. Trimming took 4 bases from V and 7 from J, leaving 13 bases between them. Libraries were prepared by immunoSEQ multiplex PCR; TCRdb keeps only in-frame clonotypes and omits some of them. The repertoire holds about 78,000 clones, 92% seen once, with around 2.8% in the top ten. Sequenced here: CD4+ or CD8+ T cells sorted from blood, sampled in a trial of the OX40 agonist ivuxolimab. The chain is built from TRBV11-1 and TRBJ1-1, with D possibly TRBD1 on 5 matching bases. The receptor was derived from an adult with an advanced solid tumor such as melanoma, head and neck, liver or kidney cancer. The DNA of the CDR3 is TGTGCCAGCAGCTCTCAGGGATCGGGTGAAGCTTTCTTT. Translated: CASSSQGSGEAFF.